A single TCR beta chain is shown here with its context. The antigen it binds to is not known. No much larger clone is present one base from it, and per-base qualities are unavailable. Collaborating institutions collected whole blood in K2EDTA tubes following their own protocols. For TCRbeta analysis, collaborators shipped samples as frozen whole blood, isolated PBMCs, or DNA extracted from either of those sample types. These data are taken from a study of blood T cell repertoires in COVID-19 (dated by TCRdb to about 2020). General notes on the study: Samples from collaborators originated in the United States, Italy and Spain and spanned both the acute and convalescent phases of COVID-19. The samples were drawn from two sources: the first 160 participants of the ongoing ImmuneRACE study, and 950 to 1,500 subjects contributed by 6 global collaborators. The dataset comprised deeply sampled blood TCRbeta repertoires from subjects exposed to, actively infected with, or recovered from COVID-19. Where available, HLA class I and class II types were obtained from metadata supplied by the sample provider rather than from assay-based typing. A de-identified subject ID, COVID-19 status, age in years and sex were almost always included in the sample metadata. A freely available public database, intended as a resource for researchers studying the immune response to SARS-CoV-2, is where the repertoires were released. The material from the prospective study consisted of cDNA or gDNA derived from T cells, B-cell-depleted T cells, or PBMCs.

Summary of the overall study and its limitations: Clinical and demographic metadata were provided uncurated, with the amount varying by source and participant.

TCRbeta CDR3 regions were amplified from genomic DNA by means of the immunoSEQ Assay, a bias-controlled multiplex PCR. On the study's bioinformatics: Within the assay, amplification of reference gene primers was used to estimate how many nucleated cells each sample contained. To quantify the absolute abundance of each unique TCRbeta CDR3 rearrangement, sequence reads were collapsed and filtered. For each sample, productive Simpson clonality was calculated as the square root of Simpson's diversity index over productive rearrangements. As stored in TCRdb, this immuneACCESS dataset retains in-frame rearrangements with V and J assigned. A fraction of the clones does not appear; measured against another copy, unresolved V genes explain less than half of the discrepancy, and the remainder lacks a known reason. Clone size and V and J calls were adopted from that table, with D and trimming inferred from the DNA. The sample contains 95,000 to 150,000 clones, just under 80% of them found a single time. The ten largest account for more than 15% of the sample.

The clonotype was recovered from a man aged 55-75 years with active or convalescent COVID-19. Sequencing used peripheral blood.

The CDR3 here reads CASSIMSGGYNEQFF. The sequenced DNA: TGTGCCAGTAGTATAATGAGCGGAGGATACAATGAGCAGTTCTTC. The rearrangement joined TRBV19 to TRBJ2-1; the D gene is perhaps TRBD2, on 5 matching bases. CDR1 is given as LNHDA and CDR2 as SQIVND, both from the germline V gene (reference sequence). CDR3 length: 15 amino acids, cysteine to phenylalanine. CDR3 DNA only is kept here, 45 bases in frame from base 1. The trim is 2 bases for V and 4 bases for J, with a gap of 12 bases between the germline ends.